The 30 T cell receptor beta chains presented below share a single source sample, sequenced in a study of blood T cell repertoires in COVID-19. Clones were read by immunoSEQ multiplex PCR, and TCRdb kept only the in-frame ones, dropping some. The sample shows over 120,000 clones, more than 65% of them seen only once. Specimen: peripheral blood. These receptors came from a man in his sixties with active or convalescent COVID-19.

The chain is built from TRBV9 and TRBJ2-5; 12 bases align to TRBD2. This CDR3 spans 19 amino acids. With V trimmed by 0 bases and J by 5 bases, 14 bases remained unmatched. CDR1 is SGDLS, CDR2 YYNGEE, per germline. CDR3 DNA: TGTGCCAGCAGCGTAGCTACGAGGGAGACTAGCGGGAGTAAGGAGACCCAGTACTTC. It yields the protein CASSVATRETSGSKETQYF.

This chain links TRBV29-1 with TRBJ1-2; 9 bases fit TRBD1. The ends lost 6 bases at V and 6 bases at J; junction bases unmatched: 5. Germline V gene lookup returns CDR1 SQVTM and CDR2 ANQGSEA. CDR3 length equals 12 residues. The CDR3 loop is CSVATGGDGYTF. As DNA, the CDR3 is TGCAGCGTCGCGACAGGGGGTGATGGCTACACCTTC.

The chain has TRBV4-1 and TRBJ2-3, with TRBD2 identical over 9 bases. Germline-derived CDR1 and CDR2 are MGHRA and YSYEKL. The V segment lost 4 bases and the J segment 0 bases; nucleotides outside the gene matches: 5. This CDR3 has 16 residues. In DNA, the CDR3 is TGCGCCAGCAGCCCCGGGACTAGCCCGAGCACAGATACGCAGTATTTT. Translation: CASSPGTSPSTDTQYF.

This clone showed up just a few times. The rearrangement joins TRBV9 to TRBJ2-5; TRBD1 aligns across 7 bases. Germline V gene data show CDR1 as SGDLS and CDR2 as YYNGEE. The CDR3 consists of 14 residues. The V gene end was trimmed by 1 base and the J gene end by 3 bases; junction bases not matched to a gene: 3. Written as DNA, the CDR3 is TGTGCCAGCAGCGTACACGACAGGGAAGAGACCCAGTACTTC. It yields the protein CASSVHDREETQYF.

The gene calls are TRBV4-3 and TRBJ1-2; 10 bases are shared with TRBD1. Germline values: CDR1 LGHNA, CDR2 YSLEER. V lost 1 base and J lost 8; bases outside the gene matches: 7. The CDR3 contains 15 residues. CDR3 sequence (DNA): TGCGCCAGCAGCCAAGCCAGGGGGACAGGGGCCGGCTACACCTTC. It is translated as CASSQARGTGAGYTF.

The chain uses TRBV4-2 and TRBJ2-1, with D possibly being TRBD2 (6 bases). Germline V gene data show CDR1 as LGHNA and CDR2 as YNFKEQ. The CDR3 extends over 16 amino acids. Trimming shortened V by 1 base and J by 0 bases, and 10 bases separated the two germline ends. The CDR3 DNA is TGTGCCAGCAGCCAAGTCGGGAGCGGCTCCTACAATGAGCAGTTCTTC. This translates into CASSQVGSGSYNEQFF.

The V call is TRBV19, the J call TRBJ2-7; 8 bases fit TRBD1. This CDR3 comprises 16 residues. CDR1 and CDR2 from the germline V gene are LNHDA and SQIVND (reference sequence). V was clipped by 5 bases and J by 4 bases; unmatched bases: 13. The CDR3 here is CASSVRTTGTGYEQYF. CDR3 nucleotides: TGTGCCAGTAGTGTCCGTACAACCGGGACAGGATACGAGCAGTACTTC.

CDR3 loop: CASISGIYNEQFF. The CDR3, as DNA: TGTGCCAGCATTTCAGGGATCTACAATGAGCAGTTCTTC. The chain combines TRBV7-8 with TRBJ2-1; D is possibly TRBD1 (5 bases). Germline V gene sequence: CDR1 SGHVS, CDR2 FQNEAQ. The CDR3 extends over 13 amino acids. Trimming removed 7 bases from V and 3 bases from J, with 10 bases in between.

This clone appeared a few times. This sequence joins TRBV25-1 and TRBJ2-4; no definite D call. V shed 3 bases and J shed 0 bases, with 9 bases lying between them. CDR3 length equals 15 residues. The germline CDR1 and CDR2 sequences are MGHDK and SYGVNS. CDR3 bases: TGTGCCAGCAGTGACCCCCGGTTAGCCAAAAACATTCAGTACTTC. Translation gives CASSDPRLAKNIQYF.

The V call is TRBV6-5, the J call TRBJ1-5, with 7 bases that match TRBD1. Germline V CDR1 and CDR2: MNHEY, SVGAGI. The CDR3 runs to 14 residues. V lost 5 bases and J lost 3; bases outside the gene matches: 4. The CDR3 is CASSQDRTNQPQHF. For the CDR3, the DNA is TGTGCCAGCAGTCAGGACAGGACCAATCAGCCCCAGCATTTT.

The genes are TRBV7-6 and TRBJ2-1; 11 nucleotides line up with TRBD1. After removal of 8 bases from V and 2 bases from J, the junction contained 5 bases not matched to a gene. The CDR3 is made up of 15 amino acids. Germline V lookup: CDR1 SGHVS, CDR2 FNYEAQ. Here the CDR3 reads CASPEGQGAYNEQFF. DNA for the CDR3: TGTGCCAGCCCCGAGGGACAGGGGGCCTACAATGAGCAGTTCTTC.

The chain couples TRBV6-2 or TRBV6-3 to TRBJ2-7, with D possibly TRBD1 on 6 matching bases. The ends were cut back, 5 bases at V and 5 bases at J, with 19 bases in the middle. The length of the CDR3 is 15 residues. CDR1 MNHEY and CDR2 SVGEGT come from the germline V gene. The CDR3 is CASSLTQQGVHEQYF. For the CDR3, the DNA is TGTGCCAGCAGTCTTACTCAACAGGGTGTCCACGAGCAGTACTTC.

Only a few counts were recorded for this clone. The chain recombines TRBV5-1 with TRBJ1-1; D ambiguous. The V gene lost 2 bases and the J gene lost 0 bases, with 8 bases spanning the gap. In germline, CDR1 is SGHRS, CDR2 YFSETQ. CDR3 length: 14 amino acids. CDR3 sequence (DNA): TGCGCCAGCAGCTTCGCGGGAGTGAACACTGAAGCTTTCTTT. Amino acids: CASSFAGVNTEAFF.

This clone was picked up a small number of times. The gene calls are TRBV18 and TRBJ1-2, with a weak D call TRBD1 (6 bases). The germline V gene has CDR1 KGHSH and CDR2 LQKENI. The CDR3 length is 15 residues. Trimming stripped 0 bases from V and 5 bases from J, with 13 bases between. The CDR3: CASSPPSLGAYGYTF. CDR3 nucleotide sequence: TGTGCCAGCTCACCACCGTCTCTGGGGGCATATGGCTACACCTTC.

The V and J genes are TRBV19 and TRBJ2-7, with 8 bases lining up with TRBD1. The CDR3 length is 14 residues. Germline lookup yields CDR1 LNHDA and CDR2 SQIVND (reference sequence). Germline trimming cut 4 bases from V and 1 base from J; bases unmatched to any gene: 3. The chain's CDR3 is CASSSGDRSYEQYV. The CDR3 bases are TGTGCCAGTAGTAGTGGGGACAGGTCCTACGAGCAGTACGTC.

The chain joins TRBV12-3 or TRBV12-4 to TRBJ1-5, with unresolved D. This CDR3 contains 13 residues. The V gene lost 5 bases and the J gene lost 11 bases, with 16 bases spanning the gap. The CDR3 region has the DNA TGTGCCAGCAGTGTTTGGGAGGGAAGGGCCCAGCATTTT. It specifies CASSVWEGRAQHF.

This clone was found a few times. The chain has TRBV11-3 and TRBJ2-2; 8 bases line up with TRBD2. This CDR3 has 15 residues. V lost 5 bases, J lost 2 bases, and 4 bases stayed unmatched. CDR1 is SGHNT, CDR2 YENEEA, per germline. The chain's CDR3 is CASSPGLVNTGELFF. DNA of the CDR3: TGTGCCAGCAGCCCGGGACTAGTTAACACCGGGGAGCTGTTTTTT.

The chain carries TRBV5-1 and TRBJ2-2, with D perhaps TRBD2 (5 bases). The CDR3 has 15 amino acids. Trimming took off 4 bases at V and 0 bases at J, with 10 bases between the two ends. Per the germline V gene, CDR1 is SGHRS and CDR2 is YFSETQ. CDR3 nucleotides: TGCGCCAGCAGCCCCACGGGGTCGAACACCGGGGAGCTGTTTTTT. Amino acids: CASSPTGSNTGELFF. The variable domain in full, completed from reference TRBV5-1 and TRBJ2-2, reads KAGVTQTPRYLIKTRGQQVTLSCSPISGHRSVSWYQQTPGQGLQFLFEYFSETQRNKGNFPGRFSGRQFSNSRSEMNVSTLELGDSALYLCASSPTGSNTGELFFGEGSRLTVL.

The J gene is TRBJ2-1, the V gene TRBV6-2 or TRBV6-3; D might be TRBD2 (6 bases). V lost 1 base, J lost 2 bases, and 12 bases lay in between. CDR3 length: 16 amino acids. CDR1 and CDR2 from the germline V gene are MNHEY and SVGEGT. The CDR3, as DNA: TGTGCCAGCAGTTACTGGGACTCTTCCCCCTACAATGAGCAGTTCTTC. Protein product: CASSYWDSSPYNEQFF.

This clone occurred once. The rearrangement joins TRBV5-1 to TRBJ2-2; TRBD1 matches at 10 bases. Germline trimming cut 4 bases from V and 5 bases from J; bases unmatched to any gene: 5. The CDR3 totals 15 residues. CDR1 and CDR2 from the germline V gene are SGHRS and YFSETQ. The CDR3 reads CASSGGQGYTGELFF. The CDR3, as DNA: TGCGCCAGCAGCGGGGGACAGGGGTATACCGGGGAGCTGTTTTTT. The whole variable domain, remainder taken from reference TRBV5-1 and TRBJ2-2, is KAGVTQTPRYLIKTRGQQVTLSCSPISGHRSVSWYQQTPGQGLQFLFEYFSETQRNKGNFPGRFSGRQFSNSRSEMNVSTLELGDSALYLCASSGGQGYTGELFFGEGSRLTVL.

The V gene is TRBV23-1, the J gene TRBJ1-1; D is unresolved. TRBV23-1 is placed among ORFs of uncertain function. Trimming took off 2 bases at V and 10 bases at J, with 20 bases between the two ends. CDR3 length: 15 residues. The chain's CDR3 is CASSQVRETGIGAFF. CDR3 coding DNA: TGCGCCAGCAGTCAAGTGAGGGAAACCGGGATTGGAGCTTTCTTT.

The V and J genes are TRBV11-3 and TRBJ1-1; D may be TRBD1 (6 bases). CDR1 and CDR2 (germline): SGHNT, YENEEA. The CDR3 has 17 residues. With 1 base removed from V and 0 bases from J, the gap between germline ends came to 15 bases. The CDR3 DNA sequence: TGTGCCAGCAGCTTAGGGTTACAGGGCGGCGTGAACACTGAAGCTTTCTTT. Its translation: CASSLGLQGGVNTEAFF.

The rearrangement links TRBV19 to TRBJ1-4; D is uncertain. Germline values: CDR1 LNHDA, CDR2 SQIVND (reference sequence). The V end was cut by 5 bases, the J end by 0 bases, with 10 bases between. The CDR3 covers 15 residues. The CDR3: CASSSLAATNEKLFF. The CDR3 nucleotides read TGTGCCAGTAGTTCCCTGGCTGCAACTAATGAAAAACTGTTTTTT.

This clone was counted only a few times. The chain is built from TRBV27 and TRBJ2-1; D remains unclear. Trimming removed 6 bases at V and 5 bases at J, with 17 bases between. The V gene's germline CDR1 is MNHEY and CDR2 SMNVEV (reference sequence). There are 15 residues in the CDR3. CDR3 residues: CASSPKAPINNEQFF. CDR3 coding DNA: TGTGCCAGCAGCCCCAAAGCGCCGATTAACAATGAGCAGTTCTTC.

The V gene is TRBV5-6, the J gene TRBJ1-2; 7 bases line up with TRBD1. Germline V CDR1 and CDR2: SGHDT, YYEEEE. CDR3 length: 14 amino acids. Losses at the gene ends were 4 bases for V and 2 bases for J; bases not matched to a gene: 5. Written as DNA, the CDR3 is TGTGCCAGCAGCCTGGACAGGAGCAACTATGGCTACACCTTC. Its protein is CASSLDRSNYGYTF.

The CDR3 loop reads CASSSHMNQPQHF. The CDR3 nucleotides read TGTGCCAGCAGCTCACACATGAATCAGCCCCAGCATTTT. The J gene is TRBJ1-5, the V gene TRBV2; no clear D. The CDR3 contains 13 residues. V lost 6 bases and J 4 bases, leaving 10 bases between the germline ends. Per germline, CDR1 SNHLY and CDR2 FYNNEI.

The chain has TRBV25-1 and TRBJ2-2, with D perhaps TRBD1 (5 bases). V dropped 0 bases and J dropped 6 bases, with 11 bases sitting between them. This CDR3 comprises 15 residues. CDR1 and CDR2 (germline): MGHDK, SYGVNS. CDR3 coding DNA: TGTGCCAGCAGTGAATACGACAGTCGAGCCGGGGAGCTGTTTTTT. It translates to CASSEYDSRAGELFF. The whole variable domain, filled in from reference TRBV25-1 and TRBJ2-2, reads EADIYQTPRYLVIGTGKKITLECSQTMGHDKMYWYQQDPGMELHLIHYSYGVNSTEKGDLSSESTVSRIRTEHFPLTLESARPSHTSQYLCASSEYDSRAGELFFGEGSRLTVL.

The chain employs TRBV24-1 and TRBJ2-2; 15 bases are a match to TRBD2. V gave up 10 bases and J gave up 1 base; unmatched junction bases: 6. The CDR3 consists of 17 residues. CDR1 and CDR2 from the germline V gene are KGHDR and SFDVKD. The CDR3 reads CATEGLAGGLNTGELFF. Written as DNA, the CDR3 is TGTGCCACAGAGGGACTAGCGGGAGGACTGAACACCGGGGAGCTGTTTTTT.

The chain is built from TRBV4-1 and TRBJ1-5, with no clear D. The V end was cut by 2 bases, the J end by 0 bases, with 11 bases between. CDR1 and CDR2 from the germline V gene are MGHRA and YSYEKL. CDR3 length equals 16 residues. CDR3 nucleotide sequence: TGCGCCAGCAGCCAATACAGAGAATATAGCAATCAGCCCCAGCATTTT. Its translation: CASSQYREYSNQPQHF.

CDR3 loop: CASRGGSGLSYNEQFF. The CDR3 bases are TGTGCCAGCAGGGGGGGTAGCGGACTCTCCTACAATGAGCAGTTCTTC. The chain is built from TRBV14 and TRBJ2-1; a weak D match, TRBD2 (6 bases). V lost 6 bases to trimming and J lost 0 bases, with 15 bases between them. Looked up from germline, CDR1 is SGHDN and CDR2 is FVKESK. This CDR3 comprises 16 residues.